The source of this T cell receptor (beta chain) is a study of CD8 T cells in Susac syndrome. The authors sequenced TCR beta from blood CD8+ and CD4+ T cells. TEMRA cells were FACS-enriched, with CD8+ and CD4+ T cells isolated negatively. As for this clonotype: Its antigen remains unidentified.

Reverse transcription of roughly 0.45 to 1 ug RNA used random hexamers. Coverage of TCR beta CDR3 amplification by immunoSEQ multiplex PCR extended to 54 Vbeta and 13 Jbeta. TCRdb called the immunoSEQ multiplex PCR reads again in MiXCR, with one record for every CDR3 protein. Of 300,000 to 350,000 distinct CDR3 sequences in the sample, 92% were seen once. The CDR3 spans 12 residues. V dropped 1 base and J dropped 10 bases, with 11 bases sitting between them. Germline V gives CDR1 DFQATT, CDR2 SNEGSKA (reference sequence). Notes on the study in general: The study's TCR sequencing and HLA analysis drew on a certain number of individuals. That number was acknowledged as relatively small.

The sample taken for sequencing was CD4+ T cells from PBMCs. V is TRBV20-1 and J is TRBJ2-1; a weak D match, TRBD2 (6 bases). The TCR originated in a human donor with multiple sclerosis. DNA of the CDR3: TGCAGTGCTAGAGGGCGGGATGGCGAGCAGTTCTTC. Translation gives CSARGRDGEQFF.